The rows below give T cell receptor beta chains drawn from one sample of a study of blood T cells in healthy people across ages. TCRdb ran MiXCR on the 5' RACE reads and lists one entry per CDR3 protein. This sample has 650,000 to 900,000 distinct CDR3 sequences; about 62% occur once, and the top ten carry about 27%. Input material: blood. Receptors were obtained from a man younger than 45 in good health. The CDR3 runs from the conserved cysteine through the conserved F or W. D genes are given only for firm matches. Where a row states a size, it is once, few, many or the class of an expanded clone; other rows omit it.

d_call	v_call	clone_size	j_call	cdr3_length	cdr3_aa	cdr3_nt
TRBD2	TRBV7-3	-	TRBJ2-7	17	CASSLHLTSGGEYEQYF	TGTGCCAGCAGCTTACACTTGACTAGCGGGGGGGAATACGAGCAGTACTTC
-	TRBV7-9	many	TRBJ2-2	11	CASSGSGELFF	TGTGCCAGCTCGGGGTCCGGGGAGCTGTTTTTT
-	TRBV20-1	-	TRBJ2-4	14	CSTSETGAKNIQYF	TGCAGTACTAGCGAGACAGGGGCTAAAAACATTCAGTACTTC
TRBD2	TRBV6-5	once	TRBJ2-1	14	CASSDVGLADEQFF	TGTGCCAGCAGTGACGTAGGACTAGCCGATGAGCAGTTCTTC
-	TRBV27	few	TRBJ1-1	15	CASSLSAGLNTEAFF	TGTGCCAGCAGTTTATCGGCAGGGTTGAACACTGAAGCTTTCTTT
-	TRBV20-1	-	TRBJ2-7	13	CSAKRGRGYEQYF	TGCAGTGCCAAGAGGGGCAGGGGTTACGAGCAGTACTTC
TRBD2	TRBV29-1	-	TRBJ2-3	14	CSVGVAGPTDTQYF	TGCAGCGTTGGGGTAGCGGGGCCCACAGATACGCAGTATTTT
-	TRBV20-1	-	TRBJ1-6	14	CSARQENYNSPLHF	TGCAGTGCTAGGCAGGAGAACTATAATTCACCCCTCCACTTT
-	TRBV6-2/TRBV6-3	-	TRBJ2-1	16	CASRIFAGPSYNEQFF	TGTGCCAGCAGGATATTCGCGGGGCCTAGCTACAATGAGCAGTTCTTC
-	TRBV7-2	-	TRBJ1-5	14	CASSLTGGDQPQHF	TGTGCCAGCAGCTTAACAGGTGGGGATCAGCCCCAGCATTTT
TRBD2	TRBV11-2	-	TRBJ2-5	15	CASSLSGGARETQYF	TGTGCCAGCAGCTTAAGCGGGGGGGCCAGAGAGACCCAGTACTTC
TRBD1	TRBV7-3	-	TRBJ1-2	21	CASSRLEPGQKILYETYGYTF	TGTGCCAGCAGCCGACTGGAACCGGGACAGAAAATCCTCTACGAGACCTATGGCTACACCTTC
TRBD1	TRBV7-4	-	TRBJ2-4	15	CASSQYRGAKNIQYF	TGTGCCAGCAGCCAGTACAGGGGAGCCAAAAACATTCAGTACTTC
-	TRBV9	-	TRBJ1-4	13	CASSDGASEKLFF	TGTGCCAGCAGCGACGGGGCAAGTGAAAAACTGTTTTTT
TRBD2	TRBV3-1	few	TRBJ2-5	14	CASSQDSGRETQYF	TGCGCCAGCAGCCAGGATAGCGGGAGGGAGACCCAGTACTTC
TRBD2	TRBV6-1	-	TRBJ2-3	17	CASIEGLAGVITDTQYF	TGTGCCAGCATTGAAGGACTAGCGGGGGTCATCACAGATACGCAGTATTTT
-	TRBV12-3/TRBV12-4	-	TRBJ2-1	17	CASSPRTGQYKGNEQFF	TGTGCCAGCAGTCCCAGAACGGGGCAGTACAAGGGCAATGAGCAGTTCTTC
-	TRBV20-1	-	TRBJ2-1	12	CSAKSLLNGQFF	TGCAGTGCTAAGTCTCTCCTCAATGGGCAGTTCTTC
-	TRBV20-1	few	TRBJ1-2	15	CSARARGGHNYGYTF	TGCAGTGCTAGAGCAAGAGGGGGGCATAACTATGGCTACACCTTC
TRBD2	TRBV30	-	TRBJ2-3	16	CAWSQLAGVSTDTQYF	TGTGCCTGGAGCCAGCTAGCGGGGGTTAGCACAGATACGCAGTATTTT
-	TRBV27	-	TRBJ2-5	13	CASSRVLGETQYF	TGTGCCAGCAGTAGAGTCTTGGGGGAGACCCAGTACTTC
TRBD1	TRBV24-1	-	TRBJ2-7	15	CATSVGQAVPYEQYF	TGTGCCACCAGTGTAGGACAGGCGGTGCCCTACGAGCAGTACTTC
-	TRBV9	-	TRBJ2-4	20	CASSPQPVEGGVGEENIQYF	TGTGCCAGCAGCCCCCAGCCGGTAGAGGGGGGCGTAGGAGAGGAAAACATTCAGTACTTC
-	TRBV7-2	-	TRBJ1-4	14	CASSYSTGVEKLFF	TGTGCCAGCAGCTACTCGACAGGAGTCGAAAAACTGTTTTTT
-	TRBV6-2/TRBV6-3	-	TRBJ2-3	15	CASSYPYEDTDTQYF	TGTGCCAGCAGTTACCCGTACGAGGACACAGATACGCAGTATTTT
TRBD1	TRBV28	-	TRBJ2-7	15	CASSFLRDRSYEQYF	TGTGCCAGCAGTTTCCTCCGGGACAGGTCCTACGAGCAGTACTTC
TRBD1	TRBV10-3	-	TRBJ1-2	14	CAISRDRVDYGYTF	TGTGCCATCAGTCGGGACAGGGTAGACTATGGCTACACCTTC
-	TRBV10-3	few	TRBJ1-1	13	CAISDTVGAEAFF	TGTGCCATCAGTGATACGGTGGGCGCTGAAGCTTTCTTT
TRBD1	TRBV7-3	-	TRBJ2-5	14	CASSLLGQGSTQYF	TGTGCCAGCAGCTTATTGGGACAGGGGTCGACCCAGTACTTC
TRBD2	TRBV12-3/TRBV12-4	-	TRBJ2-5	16	CASSSSGGGPPGEQYF	TGTGCCAGCAGTTCCAGCGGCGGGGGGCCTCCCGGTGAGCAGTACTTC
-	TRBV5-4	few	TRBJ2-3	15	CASSPSPGLTDTQYF	TGTGCCAGCAGCCCCTCCCCCGGCCTCACAGATACGCAGTATTTT
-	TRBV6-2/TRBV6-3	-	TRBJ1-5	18	CASRLDRNQRPSNQPQHF	TGTGCCAGCAGACTGGACAGAAACCAGAGACCTAGCAATCAGCCCCAGCATTTT
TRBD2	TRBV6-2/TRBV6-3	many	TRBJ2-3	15	CASSYKRGIEDTQYF	TGTGCCAGCAGTTACAAGCGGGGAATTGAAGATACGCAGTATTTT
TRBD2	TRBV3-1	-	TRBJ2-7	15	CASSFMAGGGDEQYF	TGTGCCAGCAGCTTCATGGCGGGAGGGGGAGACGAGCAGTACTTC
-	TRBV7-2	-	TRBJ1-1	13	CASVVGGRTEAFF	TGTGCCAGCGTAGTGGGGGGGCGGACTGAAGCTTTCTTT
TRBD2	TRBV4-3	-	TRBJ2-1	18	CASSQETSGQGSYNEQFF	TGCGCCAGCAGCCAAGAGACTAGCGGGCAGGGCTCCTACAATGAGCAGTTCTTC
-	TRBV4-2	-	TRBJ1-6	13	CASSQGESSPLHF	TGTGCCAGCAGCCAAGGCGAGAGTTCACCCCTCCACTTT
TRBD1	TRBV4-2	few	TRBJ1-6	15	CASSHTGQENSPLHF	TGTGCCAGCAGCCACACGGGACAGGAGAATTCACCCCTCCACTTT
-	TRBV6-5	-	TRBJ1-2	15	CASSPTGTTNYGYTF	TGTGCCAGCAGCCCAACCGGGACAACTAACTATGGCTACACCTTC
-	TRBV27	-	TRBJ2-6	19	CASSLGGTYYSSGANVLTF	TGTGCCAGTAGTTTGGGCGGGACATACTATAGCTCTGGGGCCAACGTCCTGACTTTC
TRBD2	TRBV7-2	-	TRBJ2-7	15	CASSLGRLAGSEQYF	TGTGCCAGCAGCTTAGGAAGACTAGCGGGGTCCGAGCAGTACTTC
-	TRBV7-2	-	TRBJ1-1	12	CASSLGVGGAFF	TGTGCCAGCAGCTTAGGCGTTGGCGGGGCTTTCTTT
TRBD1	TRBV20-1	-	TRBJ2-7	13	CSAPGQGIREQYF	TGCAGTGCACCGGGACAGGGTATCCGCGAGCAGTACTTC
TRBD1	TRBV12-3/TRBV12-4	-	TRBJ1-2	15	CASSWLGTGSYGYTF	TGTGCCAGCAGCTGGCTTGGGACAGGGAGCTATGGCTACACCTTC
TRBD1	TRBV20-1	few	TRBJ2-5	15	CSAREVHRGSETQYF	TGCAGTGCTAGGGAGGTTCACAGGGGCTCGGAGACCCAGTACTTC
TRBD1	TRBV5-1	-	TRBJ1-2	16	CASSLGRQGLNYGYTF	TGCGCCAGCAGCTTGGGGAGACAGGGGCTAAACTATGGCTACACCTTC